A selection of T cell receptor beta chains follows, all from one sample in a study of CD8 T cells in Susac syndrome. TCRdb processed the immunoSEQ multiplex PCR reads anew with MiXCR; each CDR3 protein has one entry. The data show about 130,000 distinct CDR3 sequences, just over 90% seen once. The sequencing sample was made of CD8+ T cells from PBMCs. These receptor sequences come from a human donor with multiple sclerosis. Both conserved end residues are part of each CDR3. Fields, in order: V gene, CDR3 protein.

TRBV14,CASSQAPSGANVLTF
TRBV12-3/TRBV12-4,CASSLGGLNTYGYTF
TRBV28,CASSPPDRGSNQPQHF
TRBV5-6,CASSLGPSRANEKLFF
TRBV9,CASSPSSGNHEQFF
TRBV6-2/TRBV6-3,CASSWEEQGPTTDEQFF
TRBV19,CASSPGTGYGYTF
TRBV7-9,CASSLSSGRRETQYF
TRBV12-3/TRBV12-4,CASSRFRGAKDEQYF
TRBV9,CASSVGTTNTEAFF
TRBV29-1,CSVETISIADTQFF
TRBV10-3,CAIKAREYNEQFF
TRBV13,CASSTGLAGGPDTGELFF
TRBV7-9,CASRGERENTGELFF
TRBV7-9,CASSLVEETQYF
TRBV7-6,CASSFSGRASREQFF
TRBV7-8,CASSLAFGANEQFF
TRBV6-5,CASSYRQYTGELFF
TRBV15,CATSSGRETENIQYF
TRBV12-3/TRBV12-4,CASSFLGLADTDTQYF
TRBV9,CASTRNDREVRYGYTF
TRBV6-1,CASSTGPYGYTF
TRBV14,CASRSTGVPGNTIYF
TRBV29-1,CSVVRVVRGTDTQYF
TRBV5-6,CASSREGFEQFF
TRBV4-1,CASSQNIQVDEVFF
TRBV9,CASSPIAGGPGEQFF
TRBV27,CASSLSGNQPQHF
TRBV5-1,CASSSSSGTQYF
TRBV3-1,CASSQFTVSYEQYF
TRBV21-1,CASSNKGIPGELFF
TRBV12-3/TRBV12-4,CASSFQPTDRDGYTF
TRBV12-3/TRBV12-4,CASSGTTRRKPLSGEQYF
TRBV19,CASTPGGGENTEAFF
TRBV9,CASSVVQASGTGELFF
TRBV29-1,CSAQQGAHHSPLTDTQYF
TRBV5-6,CASSFRANQETQYF
TRBV14,CASASVGEQYF
TRBV5-4,CASSGRTGGDYGYTF
TRBV23-1,CASRRSGTAIYGYTF